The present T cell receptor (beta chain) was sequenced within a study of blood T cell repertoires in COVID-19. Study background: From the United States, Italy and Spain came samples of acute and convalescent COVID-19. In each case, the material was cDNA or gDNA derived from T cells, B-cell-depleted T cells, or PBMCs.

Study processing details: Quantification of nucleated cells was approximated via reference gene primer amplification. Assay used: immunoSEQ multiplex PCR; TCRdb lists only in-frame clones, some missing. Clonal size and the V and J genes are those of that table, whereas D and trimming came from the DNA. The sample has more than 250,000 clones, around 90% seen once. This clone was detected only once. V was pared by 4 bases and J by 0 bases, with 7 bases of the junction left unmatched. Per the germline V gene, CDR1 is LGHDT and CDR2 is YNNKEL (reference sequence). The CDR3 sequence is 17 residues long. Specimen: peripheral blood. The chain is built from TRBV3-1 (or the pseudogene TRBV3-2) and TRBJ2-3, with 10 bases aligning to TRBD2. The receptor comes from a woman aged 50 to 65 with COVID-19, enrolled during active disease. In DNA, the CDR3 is TGTGCCAGCAGCCCCGGACTAGCGGCCTTTAGCACAGATACGCAGTATTTT. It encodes CASSPGLAAFSTDTQYF.